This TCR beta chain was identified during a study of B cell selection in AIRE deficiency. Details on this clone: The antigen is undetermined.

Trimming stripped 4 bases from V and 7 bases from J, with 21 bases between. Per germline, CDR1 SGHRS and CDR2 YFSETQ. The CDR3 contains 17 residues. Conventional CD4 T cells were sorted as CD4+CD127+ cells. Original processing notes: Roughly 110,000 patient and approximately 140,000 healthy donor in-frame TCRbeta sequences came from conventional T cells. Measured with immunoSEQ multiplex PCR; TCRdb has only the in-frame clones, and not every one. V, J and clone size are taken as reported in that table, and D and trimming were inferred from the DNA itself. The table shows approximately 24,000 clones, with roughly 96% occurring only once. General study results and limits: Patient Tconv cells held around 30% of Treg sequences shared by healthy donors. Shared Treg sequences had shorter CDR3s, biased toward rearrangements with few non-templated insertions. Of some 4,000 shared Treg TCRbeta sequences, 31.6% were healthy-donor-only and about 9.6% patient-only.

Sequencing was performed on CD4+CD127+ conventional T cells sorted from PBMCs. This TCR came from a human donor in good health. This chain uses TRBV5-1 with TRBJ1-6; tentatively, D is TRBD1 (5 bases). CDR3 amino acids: CASSPSRGSNLNSPLHF. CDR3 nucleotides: TGCGCCAGCAGCCCGAGCCGGGGGTCGAACCTAAATTCACCCCTCCACTTT. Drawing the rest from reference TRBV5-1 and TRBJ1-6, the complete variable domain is KAGVTQTPRYLIKTRGQQVTLSCSPISGHRSVSWYQQTPGQGLQFLFEYFSETQRNKGNFPGRFSGRQFSNSRSEMNVSTLELGDSALYLCASSPSRGSNLNSPLHFGNGTRLTVT.